The sequence of this T cell receptor beta chain was determined in a study of CD8+CD57+ T cells in acquired aplastic anemia. The CDR3 runs 12 residues. Germline CDR1 reads MNHNY; CDR2 reads SVGAGI (reference sequence). The TCR beta profiling, which covered VDJ combination and CDR3 sequence, was carried out using genomic DNA as the template. In TCRdb, the reads were re-called with MiXCR into one record per CDR3 protein. The sample lists about 240,000 distinct CDR3 sequences, approximately 50% seen once, with 6.5% to 8% in the top ten. About this clonotype: One end of the junction fails to match germline, which may point to a read error.

Flow cytometry had shown expanded CD8+CD57+ cells in the patients chosen for sequencing. Severe acquired aplastic anemia was present in every patient. Patients had not yet gotten any therapy when their blood was taken for sampling. What was sequenced was sorted CD4+, CD8+, or CD8+CD57+ T cells (not recorded which) from PBMCs. This rearrangement joins TRBV6-6 to TRBJ1-2; 9 positions agree with TRBD1. The receptor was derived from a human donor with aplastic anemia. As DNA, the CDR3 is TGTGCCAGCAGTGACCCACAGGGGGCATGGATTTTC. Amino acids: CASSDPQGAWIF.